This T cell receptor beta chain came from a study of spatial heterogeneity in lung cancer. Noted time point: sample taken at primary tumor resection. Whole RNA, which was extracted from tumor, nontumor lung tissue or frozen PBMC, was sequenced without any cell sorting. CDR1 MNHEY and CDR2 SVGEGT come from the germline V gene. This CDR3 contains 15 residues. V dropped 5 bases and J dropped 2; count of bases not matched to a gene: 8. General study findings and limits: It was found that expanded intratumoral alpha and beta TCR counts tracked tumor mutation counts. Tumor T cells had an estimated coverage that came to around 6.5% for alpha chains and roughly 13% for beta chains.

TCRdb itself ran the 5' RACE reads through MiXCR, one entry per CDR3 protein. The data show 9,500 to 11,000 distinct CDR3 sequences, 9% to 15% seen once. This clonotype was picked up many times. Its antigen remains unidentified. The chain has TRBV6-2 or TRBV6-3 and TRBJ2-5; TRBD2 matches 7 bases. This clonotype originated in a male donor with early-stage non-small cell lung cancer. The sample consisted of lung tumor tissue, taken at surgery. CDR3 nucleotides: TGTGCCAGCAGTACTCAGGCTAGCGGACAAGAGACCCAGTACTTC. Translated: CASSTQASGQETQYF.